This TCR beta chain appears in the sequencing data of a study of cytomegalovirus exposure and HLA in healthy donors. The table lists this clone with a count of one. The target antigen is unknown. Findings and caveats of the study: According to a later analysis, donors in an Asian-associated ancestry cluster reportedly had fewer N-insertions than the roughly 720-donor mean. Relative to equally common others, HLA-associated TCR beta chains showed greater clonal expansion in a later analysis. Researchers catalogued some 160 TCR beta chains as cytomegalovirus-associated.

The PCR had 60 Vbeta and 13 Jbeta primers. TCRdb keeps only in-frame clones here, not all; method: immunoSEQ multiplex PCR. The profile covers tens of thousands of clones, with about 68% appearing a single time and 6.5% to 7.5% taken by the ten largest. Unmatched junction bases numbered 9, after V lost 8 bases and J lost 0 bases. Germline CDR1 is ENHRY and CDR2 is SYGVKD. The CDR3 length is 16 residues. The specimen sequenced was PBMCs. The rearrangement links TRBV10-3 to TRBJ2-1; 8 positions agree with TRBD2. The TCR originated in a woman aged 50 to 60 in good health and CMV-seropositive. The CDR3 DNA reads as TGTGCCATCGGCGGGGGGAGGGCCGGCTCCTACAATGAGCAGTTCTTC. Protein: CAIGGGRAGSYNEQFF.